The 29 T cell receptor beta chains presented below share a single source sample, sequenced in a study of CD8 T cells in ankylosing spondylitis. Study-level results: Made up of about eight highly homologous variants, a TCR beta motif appeared characteristic of ankylosing spondylitis blood.

These receptors' targets are unknown. TCRdb reprocessed the 5' RACE reads via MiXCR and lists one record per CDR3 protein. Of roughly 700,000 distinct CDR3 sequences in the sample, under 20% were seen once. Sample: blood, either unsorted or a sorted T cell fraction (not recorded which). The receptors shown here come from a male donor with ankylosing spondylitis.

This clonotype has a handful of counts. The chain recombines TRBV9 with TRBJ2-6, with 10 bases fitting TRBD1. Trimming cost V 4 bases and J 6 bases; bases outside gene matches: 7. The CDR3 runs 16 residues. Germline CDR1 is SGDLS and CDR2 is YYNGEE. The CDR3 protein is CASSLGQGYEANVLTF. The DNA for the CDR3 is TGTGCCAGCAGCCTGGGACAGGGGTATGAGGCCAACGTCCTGACTTTC.

Here the CDR3 reads CASSPAGQGAEQYF. CDR3 DNA sequence: TGTGCCAGCAGCCCTGCCGGGCAGGGTGCCGAGCAGTACTTC. This rearrangement joins TRBV7-3 to TRBJ2-7; D is possibly TRBD1 (5 bases). Germline V gives CDR1 SGHTA, CDR2 FQGTGA. Trimming left V 5 bases short and J 6 bases short, with 17 bases between. The length of the CDR3 is 14 residues.

A few counts support this clonotype. This chain joins TRBV6-5 and TRBJ1-1; maybe TRBD1 (5 bases). The CDR3 loop spans 16 amino acids. From germline, CDR1 is MNHEY and CDR2 SVGAGI. The V end was cut by 4 bases, the J end by 1 base, with 16 bases between. The CDR3 reads CASSSTRATQNTEAFF. Here the CDR3 DNA reads TGTGCCAGCAGTTCAACCAGGGCGACTCAGAACACTGAAGCTTTCTTT.

In its sample, this clonotype was seen a few times. The chain has TRBV29-1 and TRBJ1-2; TRBD1 agrees at 12 bases. CDR1 is SQVTM, CDR2 ANQGSEA, per germline. Unmatched junction bases numbered 6, after V lost 3 bases and J lost 4 bases. This CDR3 spans 15 amino acids. CDR3 sequence: CSVDPRDRGPYGYTF. DNA for the CDR3: TGCAGCGTTGATCCCCGGGACAGGGGGCCCTATGGCTACACCTTC.

This clonotype was observed a few times. The chain joins TRBV29-1 to TRBJ2-3, with D perhaps matching TRBD1 (7 bases). This CDR3 contains 15 residues. Germline CDR1 SQVTM, CDR2 ANQGSEA. V gave up 7 bases and J gave up 6 bases, with 23 bases separating them. The CDR3 nucleotides read TGCAGCGCCCATCACGGCGGCGGGACAGCGGATACGCAGTATTTT. Amino acids: CSAHHGGGTADTQYF.

This chain links TRBV6-6 with TRBJ2-3; D perhaps matches TRBD2 (7 bases). The CDR3 has 12 amino acids. Germline V lookup: CDR1 MNHNY, CDR2 SVGAGI (reference sequence). Trimming left V 6 bases short and J 13 bases short, with 17 bases between. The CDR3, as DNA: TGTGCCAGCAGCCCGGGGGCGGGGGAGGAGTATTTT. Amino acid sequence: CASSPGAGEEYF.

CDR3 in DNA: TGTGCCAGCAGAGTCGGCGTGAATGAGCAGTTCTTC. Translating gives CASRVGVNEQFF. The rearrangement links TRBV2 to TRBJ2-1; no reliable D call. This CDR3 contains 12 residues. Deletions cut 6 bases from V and 7 bases from J, with 10 bases between. CDR1 and CDR2 (germline): SNHLY, FYNNEI. Together with reference TRBV2 and TRBJ2-1, the CDR3 gives the full variable domain: EPEVTQTPSHQVTQMGQEVILRCVPISNHLYFYWYRQILGQKVEFLVSFYNNEISEKSEIFDDQFSVERPDGSNFTLKIRSTKLEDSAMYFCASRVGVNEQFFGPGTRLTVL.

In this sample, this clonotype turned up many times. The chain combines TRBV29-1 with TRBJ2-7; 9 bases agree with TRBD2. The germline V gene has CDR1 SQVTM and CDR2 ANQGSEA. J gave up 1 base and V 7 bases, and 11 bases lay outside the gene matches. The CDR3 covers 15 residues. CDR3 amino acids: CSALETAGGSYEQYF. In nucleotides, the CDR3 is TGCAGCGCCCTCGAGACGGCGGGAGGGTCCTACGAGCAGTACTTC.

The V call is TRBV11-2, the J call TRBJ2-2, with D perhaps matching TRBD1 (6 bases). Trimming pared 7 bases from V and 0 bases from J, leaving 15 bases between. The V gene's germline CDR1 is SGHAT and CDR2 FQNNGV. CDR3 length equals 16 residues. CDR3: CASIKRQGTNTGELFF. The CDR3 DNA sequence: TGTGCCAGCATCAAAAGGCAGGGGACGAACACCGGGGAGCTGTTTTTT.

V and J are TRBV6-1 and TRBJ1-1; TRBD1 aligns across 7 bases. Germline values: CDR1 MNHNS, CDR2 SASEGT. J was trimmed by 6 bases and V by 5 bases; bases with no gene match: 12. This CDR3 region has 15 residues. Here the CDR3 DNA reads TGTGCCAGCAGTACCAGACAGGGATTTTGGTCTGAAGCTTTCTTT. This codes for CASSTRQGFWSEAFF.

This clonotype was seen more than once but under ten times. The chain combines TRBV10-3 with TRBJ2-2; no reliable D call. Germline values: CDR1 ENHRY, CDR2 SYGVKD. The CDR3 loop spans 13 amino acids. Trimming left V 3 bases short and J 4 bases short, with 6 bases between. DNA for the CDR3: TGTGCCATCAGTGAAAGTTCCACCGGGGAGCTGTTTTTT. Amino acids: CAISESSTGELFF.

This clonotype was recorded many times. The chain employs TRBV12-3 or TRBV12-4 and TRBJ2-2; possibly TRBD1 for D (6 bases). The CDR3 loop spans 15 amino acids. V lost 3 bases, J lost 4 bases, and 12 bases lay in between. CDR3 sequence (DNA): TGTGCCAGCAGTTTCGCAGGGGCGCGCACCGGGGAGCTGTTTTTT. Encoded protein: CASSFAGARTGELFF.

This clonotype was observed a handful of times. V is TRBV29-1 and J is TRBJ2-1; D gene ambiguous. The V end lost 5 bases, the J end lost 9 bases, and 17 bases lay between the germline ends. The CDR3 length is 13 residues. Germline CDR1 and CDR2: SQVTM and ANQGSEA. The CDR3 loop reads CSVSPGPPGEQFF. As DNA, the CDR3 is TGCAGCGTTTCCCCGGGCCCCCCGGGTGAGCAGTTCTTC.

This chain connects TRBV2 to TRBJ2-1; D perhaps matches TRBD2 (7 bases). Germline V gene sequence: CDR1 SNHLY, CDR2 FYNNEI. With 8 bases removed from V and 0 bases from J, the gap between germline ends came to 11 bases. The CDR3 totals 14 residues. This CDR3 reads CASGGASSYNEQFF. The CDR3 region has the DNA TGTGCCAGCGGGGGGGCCAGCTCCTACAATGAGCAGTTCTTC.

As DNA, the CDR3 is TGCGCCAGCAGCCACCTACTAGCGGGGAGCTCCTACGAGCAGTACTTC. Translated, it gives CASSHLLAGSSYEQYF. This sequence joins TRBV4-1 and TRBJ2-7; TRBD2 matches at 10 bases. Germline CDR1 reads MGHRA; CDR2 reads YSYEKL. The CDR3 loop spans 16 amino acids. The V gene end was trimmed by 3 bases and the J gene end by 0 bases; junction bases not matched to a gene: 5.

In its sample, this clonotype was seen a few times. This chain connects TRBV15 to TRBJ2-7; TRBD2 matches at 10 bases. This CDR3 has 19 residues. CDR1 is LNHNV, CDR2 YYDKDF, per germline (reference sequence). V shed 0 bases and J 3 bases; nucleotides not matched to a gene: 14. The CDR3 nucleotides are TGTGCCACCAGCAGAGATTGGGCTAGCGGGAGCCCTTCGGTCTACGAGCAGTACTTC. Translating gives CATSRDWASGSPSVYEQYF. The variable domain in full, with the rest retrieved from reference TRBV15 and TRBJ2-7, is DAMVIQNPRYQVTQFGKPVTLSCSQTLNHNVMYWYQQKSSQAPKLLFHYYDKDFNNEADTPDNFQSRRPNTSFCFLDIRSPGLGDTAMYLCATSRDWASGSPSVYEQYFGPGTRLTVT.

This clonotype was detected a few times. The V call is TRBV6-5, the J call TRBJ2-1, with 9 bases fitting TRBD2. The CDR3 extends over 18 amino acids. CDR1 is MNHEY and CDR2 is SVGAGI in the germline V gene. Trimming at V came to 0 bases and at J to 0 bases, leaving 6 bases not matched to a gene. The CDR3 sequence: CASSYSTSGSRSYNEQFF. As DNA, the CDR3 is TGTGCCAGCAGTTACTCAACTAGCGGGTCCCGCTCCTACAATGAGCAGTTCTTC.

The chain recombines TRBV27 with TRBJ1-1; D call uncertain. The germline CDR1 and CDR2 sequences are MNHEY and SMNVEV (reference sequence). The CDR3 spans 14 residues. Trimming stripped 4 bases from V and 9 bases from J, with 18 bases between. The chain's CDR3 is CASSSTPGLPKAFF. The DNA of the CDR3 is TGTGCCAGCAGTTCGACCCCGGGTCTTCCGAAAGCTTTCTTT.

The rearrangement links TRBV27 to TRBJ1-2; D is perhaps TRBD1 (5 bases). CDR3 length equals 16 residues. V was cut by 2 bases and J by 4 bases, with 17 bases left in between. Germline V gene data show CDR1 as MNHEY and CDR2 as SMNVEV (reference sequence). CDR3 sequence: CASSLGAGRGVYGYTF. DNA for the CDR3: TGTGCCAGCAGTTTAGGGGCAGGGAGAGGAGTCTATGGCTACACCTTC.

The V and J genes are TRBV20-1 and TRBJ2-5; TRBD1 might be the D (7 bases). The CDR3 is made up of 15 amino acids. V was shortened by 3 bases and J by 3 bases, with 17 bases between the two germline ends. Germline V gene sequence: CDR1 DFQATT, CDR2 SNEGSKA (reference sequence). The CDR3 spells CSASGRVRGEETQYF. Here the CDR3 DNA reads TGCAGTGCTAGTGGTCGTGTCAGGGGGGAAGAGACCCAGTACTTC.

The rearrangement uses TRBV5-5 and TRBJ1-5; possible D gene TRBD1, 6 bases. This CDR3 is 14 amino acids long. The V end was cut by 4 bases, the J end by 4 bases, with 12 bases between. Germline lookup yields CDR1 SGHKS and CDR2 YYEKEE (reference sequence). CDR3 region: CASSQDSPNQPQHF. The CDR3 nucleotides read TGTGCCAGCAGCCAGGACAGTCCTAATCAGCCCCAGCATTTT.

In this sample, this clonotype turned up a few times. The CDR3 here is CSVAAGALNEQFF. CDR3 nucleotides: TGCAGTGTGGCAGCGGGAGCGTTGAATGAGCAGTTCTTC. This sequence joins TRBV20-1 and TRBJ2-1, with TRBD2 matching over 8 bases. V gave up 7 bases and J gave up 7 bases; unmatched junction bases: 9. The CDR3 runs to 13 residues. Looked up from germline, CDR1 is DFQATT and CDR2 is SNEGSKA (reference sequence).

J is TRBJ2-1 and V is TRBV15; D is possibly TRBD2 (6 bases). V lost 0 bases and J 2 bases, leaving 14 bases between the germline ends. From germline, CDR1 is LNHNV and CDR2 YYDKDF (reference sequence). The CDR3 spans 17 residues. The CDR3 nucleotides read TGTGCCACCAGCAGAGAGGGCTACGGGAGCCCCTACAATGAGCAGTTCTTC. Its protein product is CATSREGYGSPYNEQFF.

V usage is TRBV5-1 and J usage is TRBJ2-3; D call uncertain. CDR1 is SGHRS, CDR2 YFSETQ, per germline. V dropped 0 bases and J dropped 2 bases, with 7 bases sitting between them. There are 14 residues in the CDR3. As DNA, the CDR3 is TGCGCCAGCAGCTTGGCACAGCCCACAGATACGCAGTATTTT. Translation: CASSLAQPTDTQYF.

This clonotype was picked up many times. The rearrangement links TRBV12-3 or TRBV12-4 to TRBJ2-5; TRBD2 matches 11 bases. This CDR3 contains 15 residues. V lost 5 bases, J lost 2 bases, and 4 bases stayed unmatched. This chain's CDR3 is CASSDLAGGQETQYF. CDR3 coding DNA: TGTGCCAGCAGTGATCTAGCGGGGGGTCAAGAGACCCAGTACTTC.

J is TRBJ2-3 and V is TRBV28; D ambiguous. Germline values: CDR1 MDHEN, CDR2 SYDVKM. V was pared by 5 bases and J by 8 bases, with 11 bases between. The CDR3 runs to 12 residues. Here the CDR3 reads CASSTTPGTQYF. In DNA, the CDR3 is TGTGCCAGCAGTACGACCCCCGGTACGCAGTATTTT.

The V call is TRBV20-1, the J call TRBJ2-7, with a possible D match to TRBD2 (6 bases). CDR3 size: 15 residues. From germline, CDR1 is DFQATT and CDR2 SNEGSKA (reference sequence). V lost 0 bases, J lost 5 bases, and 17 bases lay in between. The CDR3 sequence: CSARDLAGRLDEQYF. The DNA of the CDR3 is TGCAGTGCTAGAGATTTGGCAGGGAGGCTCGACGAGCAGTACTTC.

This clonotype has a count of ten or more. This chain connects TRBV5-1 to TRBJ2-2; no definite D call. Trimming took off 3 bases at V and 3 bases at J, with 12 bases between the two ends. CDR3 length: 15 amino acids. Germline V gene sequence: CDR1 SGHRS, CDR2 YFSETQ. CDR3 sequence reads: CASSSFVKDTGELFF. CDR3 DNA sequence: TGCGCCAGCAGCTCGTTCGTGAAGGACACCGGGGAGCTGTTTTTT.

The chain recombines TRBV7-2 with TRBJ2-2; D might be TRBD1 (5 bases). This CDR3 is 17 amino acids long. The V end lost 4 bases, the J end lost 1 base, and 16 bases lay between the germline ends. Germline CDR1 is SGHTA and CDR2 is FQGNSA. Here the CDR3 reads CASSSQWVGLNTGELFF. CDR3 coding DNA: TGTGCCAGCAGCTCACAATGGGTGGGGCTGAACACCGGGGAGCTGTTTTTT.